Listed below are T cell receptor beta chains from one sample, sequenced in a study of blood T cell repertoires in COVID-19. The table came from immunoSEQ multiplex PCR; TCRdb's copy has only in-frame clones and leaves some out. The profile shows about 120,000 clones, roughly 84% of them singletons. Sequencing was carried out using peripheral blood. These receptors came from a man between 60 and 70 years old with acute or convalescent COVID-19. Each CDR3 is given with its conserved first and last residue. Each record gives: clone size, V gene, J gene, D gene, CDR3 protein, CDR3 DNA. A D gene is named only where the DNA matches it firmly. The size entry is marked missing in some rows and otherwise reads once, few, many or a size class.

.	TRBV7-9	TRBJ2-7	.	CASSLGDGAYEQYF	TGTGCCAGCAGCTTGGGAGACGGAGCCTACGAGCAGTACTTC
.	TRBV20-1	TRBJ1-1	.	CSASRDTEAFF	TGCAGTGCTAGTCGAGACACTGAAGCTTTCTTT
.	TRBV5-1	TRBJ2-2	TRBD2	CASSPNLAGTGPGELFF	TGCGCCAGCAGCCCAAACTTAGCGGGAACAGGGCCCGGGGAGCTGTTTTTT
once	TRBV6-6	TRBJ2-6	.	CASSGSGANVLTF	TGTGCCAGCAGCGGGTCTGGGGCCAACGTCCTGACTTTC
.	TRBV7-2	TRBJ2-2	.	CASRTGNANTGELFF	TGTGCCAGCAGAACCGGGAACGCGAACACCGGGGAGCTGTTTTTT
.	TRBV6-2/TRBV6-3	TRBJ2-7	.	CASSGGPTYEQYF	TGTGCCAGCAGTGGCGGGCCCACCTACGAGCAGTACTTC
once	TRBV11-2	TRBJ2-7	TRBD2	CASSLEASGRGEQYF	TGTGCCAGCAGCTTAGAAGCTAGCGGGAGAGGCGAGCAGTACTTC
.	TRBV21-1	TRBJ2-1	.	CASSKTFLDRPRGYNEQFF	TGTGCCAGCAGCAAAACGTTTCTGGACCGACCGCGGGGATACAATGAGCAGTTCTTC
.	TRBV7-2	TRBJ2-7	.	CASSLIDRNYEQYF	TGTGCCAGCAGCTTAATCGACAGGAACTACGAGCAGTACTTC
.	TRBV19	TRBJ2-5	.	CASSMAGQETQYF	TGTGCCAGTAGTATGGCAGGCCAAGAGACCCAGTACTTC
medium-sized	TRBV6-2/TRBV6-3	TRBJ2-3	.	CASSGGTASTDTQYF	TGTGCCAGCAGTGGAGGGACAGCTAGCACAGATACGCAGTATTTT
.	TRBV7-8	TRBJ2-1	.	CASSLPIRFSPHREQFF	TGTGCCAGCAGCTTACCCATCAGATTTTCTCCCCATCGTGAGCAGTTCTTC
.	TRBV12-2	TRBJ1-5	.	CASRLGTGVGQPQHF	TGTGCAAGTCGCTTAGGGACAGGGGTGGGGCAGCCCCAGCATTTT
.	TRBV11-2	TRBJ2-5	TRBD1	CASRGTGIKTQYF	TGTGCCAGCAGAGGGACAGGGATTAAGACCCAGTACTTC
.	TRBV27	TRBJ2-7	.	CASSGVPSYEQYF	TGTGCCAGCAGCGGGGTTCCTTCCTACGAGCAGTACTTC
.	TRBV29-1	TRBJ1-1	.	CSVDSYTEAFF	TGCAGCGTTGACAGTTACACTGAAGCTTTCTTT
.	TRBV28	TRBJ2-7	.	CASSSGAGFEQYF	TGTGCCAGCAGTTCAGGGGCAGGGTTCGAGCAGTACTTC
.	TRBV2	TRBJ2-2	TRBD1	CASSALGDRRSGELFF	TGTGCCAGCAGTGCTTTAGGGGACAGGAGATCCGGGGAGCTGTTTTTT
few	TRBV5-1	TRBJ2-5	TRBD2	CASSLLGGSGLSQETQYF	TGCGCCAGCAGCCTCCTCGGAGGTAGCGGGCTCTCTCAAGAGACCCAGTACTTC
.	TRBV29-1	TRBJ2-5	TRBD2	CSVLTSGGQETQYF	TGCAGCGTTTTGACTAGCGGGGGACAGGAGACCCAGTACTTC
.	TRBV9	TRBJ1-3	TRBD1	CASSVGTDSGNTIYF	TGTGCCAGCAGCGTCGGGACAGACTCTGGAAACACCATATATTTT
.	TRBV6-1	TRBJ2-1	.	CASSEGSTSRSYNEQFF	TGTGCCAGCAGTGAAGGGAGTACTAGCAGGTCCTACAATGAGCAGTTCTTC
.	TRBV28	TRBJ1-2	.	CASSPPSGEGYTF	TGTGCCAGCAGTCCCCCCTCCGGGGAAGGCTACACCTTC
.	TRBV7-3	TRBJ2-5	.	CASSSTGGQETQYF	TGTGCCAGCAGCTCGACAGGTGGGCAAGAGACCCAGTACTTC
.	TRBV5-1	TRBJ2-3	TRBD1	CASSLQGQGAADTQYF	TGCGCCAGCAGCTTGCAAGGACAGGGGGCCGCAGATACGCAGTATTTT
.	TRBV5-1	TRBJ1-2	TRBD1	CASSLEGQDYGYTF	TGCGCCAGCAGCTTGGAGGGACAGGACTATGGCTACACCTTC
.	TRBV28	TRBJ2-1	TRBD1	CASSSPGTGNNEQFF	TGTGCCAGCAGTTCACCCGGGACAGGGAACAATGAGCAGTTCTTC
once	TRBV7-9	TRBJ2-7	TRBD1	CASSDRTGQGGYEQYF	TGTGCCAGCAGCGACAGAACGGGACAGGGTGGCTACGAGCAGTACTTC
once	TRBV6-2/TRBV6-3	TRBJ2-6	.	CASSYRGSGANVLTF	TGTGCCAGCAGTTACCGGGGTTCTGGGGCCAACGTCCTGACTTTC
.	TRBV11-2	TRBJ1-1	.	CASRTTGRTEAFF	TGTGCCAGCAGGACCACGGGGAGGACTGAAGCTTTCTTT
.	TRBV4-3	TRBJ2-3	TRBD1	CASSQVGQGFPDTQYF	TGCGCCAGCAGCCAAGTAGGACAGGGTTTCCCAGATACGCAGTATTTT
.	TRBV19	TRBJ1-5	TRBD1	CASSSPDRAAQPQHF	TGTGCCAGTAGTAGCCCCGACAGGGCTGCTCAGCCCCAGCATTTT
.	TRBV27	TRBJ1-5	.	CASSFGRGRNQPQHF	TGTGCCAGCAGTTTTGGAAGGGGTCGCAATCAGCCCCAGCATTTT
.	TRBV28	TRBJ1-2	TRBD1	CASSLGQGAGGYTF	TGTGCCAGCAGTTTGGGGCAGGGGGCGGGAGGCTACACCTTC
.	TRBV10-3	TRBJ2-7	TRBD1	CAISAPGQGVYEQYF	TGTGCCATCAGTGCCCCGGGACAGGGAGTATACGAGCAGTACTTC
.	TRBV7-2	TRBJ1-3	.	CASSSDPRGSGNTIYF	TGTGCCAGCAGCTCCGACCCCCGGGGCTCTGGAAACACCATATATTTT
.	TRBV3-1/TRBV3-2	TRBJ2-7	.	CASSPTGYEQYF	TGTGCCAGCAGCCCGACAGGTTACGAGCAGTACTTC
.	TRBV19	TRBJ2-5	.	CASSLGGVRETQYF	TGTGCCAGTAGTCTCGGGGGAGTGAGAGAGACCCAGTACTTC
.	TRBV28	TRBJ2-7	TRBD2	CASSPLRGEYYEQYF	TGTGCCAGCAGCCCCCTGCGGGGGGAGTACTACGAGCAGTACTTC
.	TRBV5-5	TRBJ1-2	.	CASSQAPQGEYGYTF	TGTGCCAGCAGCCAGGCGCCACAGGGCGAGTACGGCTACACCTTC
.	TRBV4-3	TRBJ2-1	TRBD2	CASSLIAGDEQFF	TGCGCCAGCAGCCTCATAGCGGGCGATGAGCAGTTCTTC
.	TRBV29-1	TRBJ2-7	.	CSVDRDSTYEQYF	TGCAGCGTTGATCGGGATTCTACCTACGAGCAGTACTTC
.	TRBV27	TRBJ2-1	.	CASSLRLASYNEQFF	TGTGCCAGCAGTTTAAGGCTAGCCTCCTACAATGAGCAGTTCTTC
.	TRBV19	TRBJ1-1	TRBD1	CASSLGDRRGAEAFF	TGTGCCAGTAGTTTGGGGGACAGGCGAGGGGCTGAAGCTTTCTTT
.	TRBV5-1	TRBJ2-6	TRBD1	CASSLEGQGAGANVLTF	TGCGCCAGCAGCTTGGAAGGACAGGGGGCTGGGGCCAACGTCCTGACTTTC
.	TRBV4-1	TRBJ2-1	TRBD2	CASTKLSGRDHEQFF	TGCGCCAGCACCAAACTTAGCGGGAGGGACCATGAGCAGTTCTTC
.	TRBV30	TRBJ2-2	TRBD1	CAFYRGRDTGELFF	TGTGCCTTTTACAGGGGGCGGGACACCGGGGAGCTGTTTTTT
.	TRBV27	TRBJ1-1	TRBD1	CASSSDRGERGTEAFF	TGTGCCAGCAGTTCGGACAGGGGGGAAAGGGGCACTGAAGCTTTCTTT
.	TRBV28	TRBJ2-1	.	CASIPLAYNEQFF	TGTGCCAGCATTCCTTTGGCTTACAATGAGCAGTTCTTC
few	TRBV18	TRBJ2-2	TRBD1	CASSPGQGAAGELFF	TGTGCCAGCTCACCGGGACAGGGGGCCGCCGGGGAGCTGTTTTTT
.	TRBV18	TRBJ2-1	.	CASSQQNEQFF	TGTGCCAGCTCACAGCAAAATGAGCAGTTCTTC
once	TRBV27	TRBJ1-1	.	CASSLGGARGLNTEAFF	TGTGCCAGCAGTTTAGGGGGGGCGCGGGGGTTGAACACTGAAGCTTTCTTT
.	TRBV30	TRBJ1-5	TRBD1	CAWSEGAGNQPQHF	TGTGCCTGGAGTGAGGGGGCTGGCAATCAGCCCCAGCATTTT
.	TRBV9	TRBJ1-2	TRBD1	CASSVGQGARGYTF	TGTGCCAGCAGCGTCGGACAGGGGGCGCGTGGCTACACCTTC
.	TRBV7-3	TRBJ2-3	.	CASSFAEGDTQYF	TGTGCCAGCAGCTTTGCCGAGGGAGATACGCAGTATTTT
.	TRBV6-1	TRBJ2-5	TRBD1	CASSEAAGTALSTQYF	TGTGCCAGCAGTGAGGCCGCCGGGACAGCCCTATCTACCCAGTACTTC
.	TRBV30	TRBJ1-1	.	CAWKGAVEAFF	TGTGCCTGGAAAGGGGCCGTTGAAGCTTTCTTT
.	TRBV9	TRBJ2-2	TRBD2	CASSVERQGLLANNTGELFF	TGTGCCAGCAGCGTTGAGAGGCAGGGCCTACTAGCGAATAACACCGGGGAGCTGTTTTTT
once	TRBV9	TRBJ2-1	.	CASSVEVSGYNEQFF	TGTGCCAGCAGCGTAGAGGTTAGCGGCTACAATGAGCAGTTCTTC